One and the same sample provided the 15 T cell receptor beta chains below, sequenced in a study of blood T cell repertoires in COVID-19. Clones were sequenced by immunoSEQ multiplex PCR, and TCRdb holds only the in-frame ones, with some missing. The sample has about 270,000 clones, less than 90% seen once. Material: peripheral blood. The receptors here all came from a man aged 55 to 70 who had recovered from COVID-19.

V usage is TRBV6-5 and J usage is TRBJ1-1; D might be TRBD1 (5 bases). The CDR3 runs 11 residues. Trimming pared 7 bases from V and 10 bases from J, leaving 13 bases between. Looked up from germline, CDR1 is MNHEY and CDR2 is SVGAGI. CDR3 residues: CASTGLGAAFF. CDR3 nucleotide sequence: TGTGCCAGCACCGGTCTTGGGGCAGCTTTCTTT.

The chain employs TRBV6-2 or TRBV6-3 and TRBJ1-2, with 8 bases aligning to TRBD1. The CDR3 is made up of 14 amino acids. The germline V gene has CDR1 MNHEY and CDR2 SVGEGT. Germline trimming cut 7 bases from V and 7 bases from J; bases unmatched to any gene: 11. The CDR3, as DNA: TGTGCCAGCACCCCCGGAGGACAGGGTAGTGGCTACACCTTC. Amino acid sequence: CASTPGGQGSGYTF.

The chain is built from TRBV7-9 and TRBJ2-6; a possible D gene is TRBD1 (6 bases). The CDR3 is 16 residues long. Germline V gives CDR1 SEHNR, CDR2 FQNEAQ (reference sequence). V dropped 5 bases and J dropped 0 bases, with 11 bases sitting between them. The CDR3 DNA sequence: TGTGCCAGCAGCCTAGGACAGAACTCTGGGGCCAACGTCCTGACTTTC. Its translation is CASSLGQNSGANVLTF.

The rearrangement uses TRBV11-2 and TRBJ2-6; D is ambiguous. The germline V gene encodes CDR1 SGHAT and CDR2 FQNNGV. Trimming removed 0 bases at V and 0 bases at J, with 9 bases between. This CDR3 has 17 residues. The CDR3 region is CASSLDQVASGANVLTF. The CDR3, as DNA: TGTGCCAGCAGCTTAGATCAGGTGGCCTCTGGGGCCAACGTCCTGACTTTC.

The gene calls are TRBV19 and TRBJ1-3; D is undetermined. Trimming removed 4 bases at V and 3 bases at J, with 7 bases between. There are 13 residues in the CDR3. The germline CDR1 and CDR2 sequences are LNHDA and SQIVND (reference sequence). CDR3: CASSTGGGNTIYF. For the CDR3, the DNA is TGTGCCAGTAGTACAGGAGGTGGAAACACCATATATTTT.

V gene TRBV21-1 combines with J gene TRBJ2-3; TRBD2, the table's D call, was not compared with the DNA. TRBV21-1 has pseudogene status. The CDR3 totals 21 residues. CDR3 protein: CASSKVPGRVVGDPDTDTQYF. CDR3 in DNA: TGTGCCAGCAGCAAAGTGCCGGGGAGGGTGGTCGGAGACCCTGACACAGATACGCAGTATTTT.

CDR3 sequence (DNA): TGTGCCAGCAGTTTATCGGGGACTCTCCAAGAGACCCAGTACTTC. As protein: CASSLSGTLQETQYF. The chain couples TRBV27 to TRBJ2-5, with D possibly TRBD2 on 6 matching bases. The CDR3 has 15 residues. V lost 0 bases and J lost 1, with 9 bases in between. CDR1 and CDR2 from the germline V gene are MNHEY and SMNVEV (reference sequence).

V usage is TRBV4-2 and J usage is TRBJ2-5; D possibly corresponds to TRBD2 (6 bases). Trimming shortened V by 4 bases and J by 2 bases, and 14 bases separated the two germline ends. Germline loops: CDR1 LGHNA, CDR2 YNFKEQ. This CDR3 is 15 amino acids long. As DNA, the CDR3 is TGTGCCAGCAGCCCGACCGGCGGGGCACAAGAGACCCAGTACTTC. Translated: CASSPTGGAQETQYF.

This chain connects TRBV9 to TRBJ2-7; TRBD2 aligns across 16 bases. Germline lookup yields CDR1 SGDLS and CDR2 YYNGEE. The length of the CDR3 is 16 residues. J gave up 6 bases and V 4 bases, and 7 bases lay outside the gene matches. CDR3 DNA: TGTGCCAGCAGCCCGGGACTAGCGGGGGGGCCGGGCGAGCAGTACTTC. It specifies CASSPGLAGGPGEQYF.

CDR3 sequence (DNA): TGCAGTGCTAGACCACTGAATGAGCAGTTCTTC. It is translated as CSARPLNEQFF. The chain employs TRBV20-1 and TRBJ2-1; D gene unclear. V dropped 2 bases and J dropped 7 bases, with 6 bases sitting between them. The CDR3 is 11 amino acids. Germline V gene lookup returns CDR1 DFQATT and CDR2 SNEGSKA (reference sequence).

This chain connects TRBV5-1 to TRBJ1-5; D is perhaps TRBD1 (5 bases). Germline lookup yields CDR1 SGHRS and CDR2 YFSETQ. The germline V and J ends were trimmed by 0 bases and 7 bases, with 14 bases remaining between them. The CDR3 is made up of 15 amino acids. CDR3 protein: CASSLGSGGKQPQHF. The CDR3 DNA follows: TGCGCCAGCAGCTTGGGATCGGGGGGGAAGCAGCCCCAGCATTTT.

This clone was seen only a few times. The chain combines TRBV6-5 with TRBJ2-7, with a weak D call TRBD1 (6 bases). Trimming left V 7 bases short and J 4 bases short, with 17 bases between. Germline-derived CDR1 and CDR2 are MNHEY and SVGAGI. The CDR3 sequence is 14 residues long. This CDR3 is CASTRGPNPYEQYF. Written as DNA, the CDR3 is TGTGCCAGCACCAGGGGACCCAACCCTTACGAGCAGTACTTC.

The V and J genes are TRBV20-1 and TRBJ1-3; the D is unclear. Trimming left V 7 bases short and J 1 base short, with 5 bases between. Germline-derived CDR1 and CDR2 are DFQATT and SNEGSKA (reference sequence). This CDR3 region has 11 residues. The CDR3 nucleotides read TGCAGTGTGAGATCTGGAAACACCATATATTTT. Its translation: CSVRSGNTIYF.

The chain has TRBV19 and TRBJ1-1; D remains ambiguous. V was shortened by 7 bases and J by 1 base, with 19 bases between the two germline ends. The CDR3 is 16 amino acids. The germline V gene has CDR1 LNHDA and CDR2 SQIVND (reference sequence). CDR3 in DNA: TGTGCCAGTATCTCTTTCCAGGACGCGGGGAACACTGAAGCTTTCTTT. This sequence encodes CASISFQDAGNTEAFF.

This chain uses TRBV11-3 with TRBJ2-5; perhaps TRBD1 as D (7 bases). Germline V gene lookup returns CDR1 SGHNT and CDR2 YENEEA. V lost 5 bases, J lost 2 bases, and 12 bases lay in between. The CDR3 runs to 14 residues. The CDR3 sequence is CASSPQGRQETQYF. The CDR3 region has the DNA TGTGCCAGCAGCCCACAGGGGAGGCAAGAGACCCAGTACTTC.